Here is one T cell receptor (beta chain) with its context. Its antigen is still unknown. The identical CDR3 is also encoded by other nucleotide sequences in the sample. This specimen belongs to a study of shared clonotypes between healthy human individuals. Study results and caveats: Owing to a small donor count, the genetic and exposure-history diversity represented was limited.

Genomic DNA for unsorted samples was obtained from around 97 million PBMCs. The length of the CDR3 is 15 residues. V gave up 0 bases and J gave up 0 bases, with 8 bases separating them. The germline CDR1 and CDR2 sequences are SGHRS and YFSETQ. Unsorted PBMC DNA underwent sequencing on ten immunoSEQ deep assay plates. Clones were read by immunoSEQ multiplex PCR, and TCRdb kept only the in-frame ones, dropping some. The sample shows fewer than 700,000 clones, roughly 79% of them seen only once. The rearrangement uses TRBV5-1 and TRBJ2-3; D is ambiguous. Sequenced: PBMCs. This receptor was obtained from a woman in her 40s in good health. Some clones in this sample may be carry-over from other donors' samples. The CDR3 is CASSLEAASTDTQYF. The DNA of the CDR3 is TGCGCCAGCAGCTTGGAGGCAGCCAGCACAGATACGCAGTATTTT. The entire variable domain, with the rest obtained from reference TRBV5-1 and TRBJ2-3, is as follows: KAGVTQTPRYLIKTRGQQVTLSCSPISGHRSVSWYQQTPGQGLQFLFEYFSETQRNKGNFPGRFSGRQFSNSRSEMNVSTLELGDSALYLCASSLEAASTDTQYFGPGTRLTVL.